This paragraph reports one T cell receptor beta chain. No antigen is known for it. No quality values exist for individual bases; no much larger clone is one base distant. The data are from a study of cytomegalovirus exposure and HLA in healthy donors (dated by TCRdb to 2016 to 2017). For the wider study: An earlier analysis of approximately 590 of the donors reported 250 to 350 Gb of sequence data and 117 million unique TCR beta sequences from about 179 million T cells. A few DR-DQ haplotypes were treated as single units for association and clustering because of strong linkage in the cohort. An earlier analysis of approximately 630 of the donors applied high-throughput TCR beta sequencing to assess whether each TCR beta V gene segment acted as functional or pseudogenic. In addition to the first cohort of 666 subjects, a separate validation cohort of approximately 130 different subjects was used. HLA typing covered class I and class II loci at four-digit resolution. A later genetic analysis took genome-wide SNP genotypes for about 65% of the roughly 670 donors and used that subset as a discovery cohort. Typing coverage differed by locus: A, B, C, DRB1 and DQB1 were typed in about 620-630 donors, DQA1 in about 550, DPA1 in around 610, and DPB1 in around 490. Donor age, sex, ethnicity and CMV serostatus were compiled together with the repertoire data. The study was designed to test whether signatures of past pathogen exposure could be identified by cataloging public T cell receptors. Of the roughly 400 genotyped donors, approximately 81% were placed in the genetic ancestry cluster associated with self-reported Caucasian donors. The T cell repertoires of some 700 subjects were profiled by immunosequencing and related to cytomegalovirus serostatus. Among some 400 genotyped donors of the cohort, an average of around 240,000 unique TCR beta nucleotide sequences was sequenced per donor, of which roughly 17% were non-productive. All discovery cohort repertoires had been generated using a single sequencing platform. To predict cytomegalovirus infection status, the study brought together high-throughput TCR immunosequencing, statistical association of individual TCRs with disease status, and machine learning. Rather than using new phenotypic data, the later analysis identified candidate immune exposures from TCR beta sequences and from how often those sequences occurred across donors. A later analysis re-examined previously published TCR beta repertoires from over 500 donors and added high-resolution HLA genotyping to investigate patterns of TCR occurrence. An early release covering roughly 600 HLA-typed donors comprised about 310 gigabases of sequencing data and 85 million to 100 million unique TCR sequences.

Overall results and qualifications from the work: Several of the top co-occurrence clusters appeared to be linked to parvovirus B19, influenza, CMV and Epstein-Barr virus, according to a later analysis. At a false discovery rate of 0.05, a later analysis linked roughly 17,000 TCR beta sequences to specific HLA alleles. Assigning TCR associations to individual alleles was difficult when HLA alleles, especially DR and DQ, strongly co-occurred. In this cohort, only TCR beta chains were sequenced, and detectable features were limited by the absence of alpha or paired-chain data. A later analysis found that most CMV-associated TCR beta chains appeared HLA-restricted, with HLA associations seemingly driven largely by CMV exposure. A few of the identified cytomegalovirus-associated TCR beta chains were confirmed in vitro to be specific for cytomegalovirus antigens. In both the original and validation cohorts, the classifier was reported to diagnose cytomegalovirus status with high specificity and sensitivity. While some public TCRs were present in many individuals, most TCR sequences turned up only very rarely across donors. Sequencing depth was assumed to be roughly uniform across donors in the presence/absence analyses, though that assumption may not hold. A later genetic analysis reported fewer N-insertions in productive TCRs among donors in an Asian-associated ancestry cluster than the roughly 700-donor mean. In a later analysis, the rate of TCR association differed among HLA loci, with DRB1 alleles having the most associated TCRs and HLA-C alleles having the fewest. V-gene and J-gene trimming of TCR beta chains was associated with a missense DCLRE1C variant in a later genetic analysis, and the association was replicated in an independent cohort. In an earlier analysis of 587 of the donors, most TCR beta V segments appeared in productive rearrangements about 87% or about 30% of the time, broadly matching IMGT annotations. The authors suggested that the approach could potentially be extended to other disease states and immunological phenotypes. In a later analysis, HLA-associated TCR beta chains showed more clonal expansion and lower generation probabilities than non-associated chains that were equally common. For the cohort, immune exposure information was limited to CMV serostatus. Some IMGT-functional V segments, including TRBV6-2 and TRBV6-3, could not be distinguished by the 87-base-pair reads and were therefore excluded. Because HLA typing was missing for some donors at each locus, association tests included only the typed subset. Correlated functional status among segregating V segments might be attributable to linkage disequilibrium, but an unknown experimental factor could not be ruled out. A further reported finding was that TCR beta sequences accurately predicted the HLA-A and HLA-B alleles for most subjects in the first cohort. A cluster of highly shared sequence variants was judged likely to be a technical artifact of the sequencing pipeline. The earlier analysis of around 600 of the donors excluded roughly 16 rarely observed V segments, including chromosome 9 orphons, because counts were too low. A total of fewer than 200 TCR beta chains were listed by the study as associated with cytomegalovirus.

The method was the immunoSEQ multiplex PCR assay. A mixture of 60 forward primers for TCR Vbeta segments and 13 reverse primers for TCR Jbeta segments was used in the multiplex PCR. Amplification of the CDR3 region of rearranged TCR beta genes was performed with a multiplex PCR assay on genomic DNA. The amplified TCR beta libraries were sequenced on the Illumina HiSeq System as 87-base-pair reads. On the study's bioinformatics: Across the 670 or so repertoires, a later analysis counted about 81 million unique TCR beta chains, around 11 million of which were shared by at least two donors. Raw reads were error-corrected and collapsed into unique sequences with a nearest-neighbor algorithm that merged closely related sequences to remove PCR and sequencing errors. To assign V, D and J gene segments, CDR3 sequences were aligned to IMGT reference sequences. For a sequence to be retained, a match of at least six nucleotides was required to both a V gene segment and a J gene segment. A rearrangement was called productive if the CDR3 had no stop codons and remained in frame with V and J, and every other rearrangement was called non-productive. CDR3 was defined according to IMGT convention as the region running from the second conserved V-encoded cysteine to the conserved J-encoded phenylalanine. The earlier analysis of 450 to 750 of the donors excluded any sequence lacking an unambiguous match to a single V gene segment. In an earlier analysis of several hundred of the donors, V segments were called functional above 56.7% productive rearrangements and were called segregating when the between-donor standard deviation exceeded 5%. To diagnose cytomegalovirus status from the catalog of TCR beta chain sequences, a statistical classification framework was built. V and J gene assignment, in a later analysis, came from comparing TCR nucleotide sequences with IMGT/GENE-DB human TR gene sequences. Using the TCRdist pipeline, a later analysis assigned CDR3 sequences along with most-parsimonious VDJ recombination scenarios. In a later analysis, every TCR beta chain was defined by the combination of its CDR3 amino acid sequence and its V-gene family, and reads without a unique V-gene family were dropped. To address suspected cross-contamination and a sequencing artifact, a later analysis removed several hundred highly shared, low-generation-probability nucleotide sequences. In a later analysis, a clonal expansion index was calculated for each public chain from normalized within-repertoire ranks of inferred template counts. Generation probabilities in a later analysis came from a VDJ recombination model fitted to out-of-frame rearrangements, and those results were checked against IGoR. A later analysis scored TCR-TCR, TCR-HLA and TCR-CMV co-occurrence with hypergeometric tests, applying a repertoire-size bias correction to TCR pairs. A later analysis estimated false discovery rates by permuting HLA or CMV assignments 20 times. In a later analysis, co-occurring TCRs were grouped using DBSCAN, with TCRdist sequence similarity added in when clustering inside HLA-allele-positive subsets. For co-occurrence clustering, repertoires with fewer than 30,000 or more than 120,000 public chains were excluded, along with roughly 5 repertoires with anomalous nucleotide sharing. Entries here come from immuneACCESS through TCRdb and include only in-frame sequences with V and J called. Some clones fail to appear in such tables; in the studies checked, an unresolved V gene covers under half of the shortfall, and the cause of the remainder is unknown. That table supplies the V and J calls and clone size; D and trimming were determined from the DNA. The sample includes over 150,000 clones, with roughly 80% observed a single time. The ten biggest clones cover roughly 1.3% of the sample.

From its cysteine to its phenylalanine, the CDR3 spans 15 amino acids. The entry retains the CDR3 DNA only, 45 bases that are in frame from base 1. Deletion took 5 bases off V and 4 bases off J, with a span of 12 bases between the germline ends. Taken from the germline V gene, the CDR1 and CDR2 loops are MDHEN and SYDVKM. In total, approximately 610 healthy bone marrow donors made up the cohort. Cohort members were all nominally healthy when sampled, although unrecorded immune exposures were likely present. The donor was CMV seronegative and belonged to the group of 352 seronegative cohort members. Each donor provided a peripheral blood sample, and peripheral blood mononuclear cells were used for TCR beta sequencing. Genomic DNA extraction from the blood cell samples was performed with the Qiagen DNeasy Blood Extraction Kit.

This clonotype was sampled from a woman aged 50 to 60 in good health and CMV-seronegative. The sample comprised PBMCs. The chain is encoded by TRBV28 joined to TRBJ1-6; the D segment could be TRBD1, given 5 matching bases. The CDR3 in this case is CASSIGDWYNSPLHF. The DNA is TGTGCCAGCAGTATAGGGGACTGGTATAATTCACCCCTCCACTTT.